This T cell receptor (beta chain) was documented in a study of blood T cell repertoires in COVID-19. Germline lookup yields CDR1 MDHEN and CDR2 SYDVKM. This CDR3 is built from 17 residues. Trimming took off 10 bases at V and 1 base at J, with 25 bases between the two ends. TCRdb keeps only in-frame clones here, not all; method: immunoSEQ multiplex PCR. This table has 180,000 or so clones, approximately 90% appearing once. This receptor was identified in a man aged 18 to 30 with acute or convalescent COVID-19. V is TRBV28 and J is TRBJ1-1; D is possibly TRBD1 (6 bases). Sequencing was done on a sample of peripheral blood. CDR3 coding DNA: TGTGCCATCATCTCGGGGGGGCCCCTTCAATCGAACACTGAAGCTTTCTTT. It translates to CAIISGGPLQSNTEAFF.